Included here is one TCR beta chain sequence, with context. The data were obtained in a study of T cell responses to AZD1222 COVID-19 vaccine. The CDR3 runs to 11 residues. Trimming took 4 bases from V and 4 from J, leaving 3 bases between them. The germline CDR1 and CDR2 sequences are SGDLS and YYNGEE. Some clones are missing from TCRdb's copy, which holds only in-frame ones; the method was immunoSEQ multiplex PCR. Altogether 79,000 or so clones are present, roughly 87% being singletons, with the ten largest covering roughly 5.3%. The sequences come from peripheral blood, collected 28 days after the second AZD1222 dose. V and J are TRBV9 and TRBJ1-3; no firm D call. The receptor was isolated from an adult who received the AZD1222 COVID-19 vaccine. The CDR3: CASSPGNTIYF. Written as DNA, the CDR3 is TGTGCCAGCAGCCCGGGAAACACCATATATTTT.